Described below is a single TCR beta chain sequence and its context. What it binds is unknown. This sample is drawn from a study of T cell repertoires in cytomegalovirus infection. Study information: Alongside well-studied HLA-B-restricted CMV epitopes, recently identified HLA-C-restricted CMV epitopes were also used. Through public TCR beta signatures, both CMV infection and matching HLA type were indicated. General study points: Adding up the frequency of public TCR beta families identified people who carried CMV plus the relevant HLA. The study found HLA-C-restricted CMV-specific TCR beta clonotypes dominating the ex vivo response.

Each CDR3 protein gets one entry after TCRdb re-called the reads with MiXCR. The sample lists around 710,000 distinct CDR3 sequences; 25% to 30% were seen once. The receptor was isolated from a human donor in good health (CMV status not recorded). Some clones in this sample may be carry-over from other donors' samples. This specimen was cultured CD8+ T cells from PBMCs, taken from culture after CMV antigen stimulation.

CDR3 bases: TGTGCCAGCAGCTCCCAAATGGGAGGGCACACTGAAGCTTTCTTT. Translation: CASSSQMGGHTEAFF. The V gene is TRBV7-6, the J gene TRBJ1-1; D is unclear. Trimming took off 4 bases at V and 3 bases at J, with 15 bases between the two ends. Germline loops: CDR1 SGHVS, CDR2 FNYEAQ. CDR3 length: 15 amino acids.